The 4 T cell receptor beta chains in this list originate from one sample, sequenced in a study of T cell responses to AZD1222 COVID-19 vaccine. Clones were read by immunoSEQ multiplex PCR, and TCRdb kept only the in-frame ones, dropping some. The sample contains roughly 140,000 clones, 82% of which appear only once. Sequencing was performed on peripheral blood, taken on day 0 of MenACWY control vaccination. The source of these receptors is an adult in good health.

The chain carries TRBV3-1 (or the pseudogene TRBV3-2) and TRBJ1-1; D is perhaps TRBD1 (5 bases). Germline values: CDR1 LGHDT, CDR2 YNNKEL (reference sequence). The CDR3 spans 13 residues. The V gene lost 1 base and the J gene lost 5 bases, with 8 bases spanning the gap. The CDR3 protein is CASSQGRQTEAFF. The CDR3 nucleotides are TGTGCCAGCAGCCAAGGAAGACAGACTGAAGCTTTCTTT.

The chain combines TRBV4-1 with TRBJ1-5; D is unclear. Germline V gene lookup returns CDR1 MGHRA and CDR2 YSYEKL. This CDR3 region has 14 residues. With 6 bases removed from V and 1 base from J, the gap between germline ends came to 10 bases. This CDR3 is CASSFPGSNQPQHF. For the CDR3, the DNA is TGCGCCAGCAGTTTCCCGGGCAGCAATCAGCCCCAGCATTTT.

V and J are TRBV30 and TRBJ1-2; possible D gene TRBD1, 5 bases. Between the trimmed V and J ends, which lost 2 bases and 8 bases, there was a span of 12 bases. CDR3 size: 12 residues. Germline V gives CDR1 GTSNPN, CDR2 SVGIG (reference sequence). The CDR3 DNA reads as TGTGCCTGGAGTCAGAGGGGTGACGGCTACACCTTC. Encoded protein: CAWSQRGDGYTF.

The rearrangement joins TRBV28 to TRBJ1-2; D is ambiguous. There are 14 residues in the CDR3. Trimming left V 5 bases short and J 1 base short, with 11 bases between. Germline-derived CDR1 and CDR2 are MDHEN and SYDVKM. The CDR3 DNA reads TGTGCCAGCAGTCCAACCCCTAATAACTATGGCTACACCTTC. Amino acids: CASSPTPNNYGYTF.